Each of the 28 T cell receptor beta chains below was sequenced from the same sample in a study of blood T cell repertoires in COVID-19. Some clones are missing from TCRdb's copy, which holds only in-frame ones; the method was immunoSEQ multiplex PCR. The sample contains about 110,000 clones, approximately 90% of which appear only once. The material sequenced was peripheral blood. The receptors shown here come from a man aged 45 to 65 with active or convalescent COVID-19.

Turning to this clone: This sample also contains other DNA sequences that code for the same CDR3. V and J are TRBV18 and TRBJ1-5; D remains unclear. The length of the CDR3 is 13 residues. Germline lookup yields CDR1 KGHSH and CDR2 LQKENI. V lost 3 bases, J lost 4 bases, and 7 bases lay in between. The CDR3 region is CASSPGENQPQHF. The CDR3 nucleotides read TGTGCCAGCTCACCGGGAGAAAATCAGCCCCAGCATTTT.

The chain has TRBV28 and TRBJ1-2, with D tentatively TRBD1 (5 bases). The V gene lost 2 bases and the J gene lost 8 bases, with 15 bases spanning the gap. CDR1 is MDHEN, CDR2 SYDVKM, per germline. The CDR3 has 14 residues. CDR3 bases: TGTGCCAGCAGTTTAGGGGCCACCGGGCGAGGCTACACCTTC. Translating it yields CASSLGATGRGYTF.

V is TRBV9 and J is TRBJ1-2; no clear D gene. Deletions cut 0 bases from V and 2 bases from J, with 11 bases between. There are 15 residues in the CDR3. In germline, CDR1 is SGDLS, CDR2 YYNGEE. CDR3 sequence: CASSVDLRQNYGYTF. The CDR3 region has the DNA TGTGCCAGCAGCGTAGATTTGCGGCAGAACTATGGCTACACCTTC.

The chain joins TRBV9 to TRBJ2-1; 10 bases are shared with TRBD2. The junction had 11 bases not matched to a gene; V was cut back by 0 bases and J by 5 bases. Germline values: CDR1 SGDLS, CDR2 YYNGEE. This CDR3 contains 18 residues. The CDR3 sequence is CASSVGTSGDQRNNEQFF. CDR3 nucleotides: TGTGCCAGCAGCGTAGGGACTAGCGGCGACCAGAGAAACAATGAGCAGTTCTTC.

V gene TRBV30 combines with J gene TRBJ1-2, with 7 bases matching TRBD1. The germline V gene has CDR1 GTSNPN and CDR2 SVGIG (reference sequence). The CDR3 sequence is 15 residues long. V shed 8 bases, J shed 0 bases, and the junction held 12 bases outside the gene matches. Here the CDR3 reads CAREGGTASNYGYTF. The DNA for the CDR3 is TGTGCCCGCGAAGGGGGGACAGCTTCTAACTATGGCTACACCTTC. Filled out from reference TRBV30 and TRBJ1-2, the complete variable domain reads SQTIHQWPATLVQPVGSPLSLECTVEGTSNPNLYWYRQAAGRGLQLLFYSVGIGQISSEVPQNLSASRPQDRQFILSSKKLLLSDSGFYLCAREGGTASNYGYTFGSGTRLTVV.

This rearrangement joins TRBV30 to TRBJ1-4; 10 bases are shared with TRBD1. Trimming cost V 4 bases and J 5 bases; bases outside gene matches: 7. The CDR3 has 15 amino acids. CDR1 is GTSNPN, CDR2 SVGIG, per germline (reference sequence). The CDR3 is CAWKNWGQGNEKLFF. The CDR3 region has the DNA TGTGCCTGGAAGAATTGGGGACAGGGGAATGAAAAACTGTTTTTT.

The chain joins TRBV7-9 to TRBJ1-1; D may be TRBD1 (5 bases). Per germline, CDR1 SEHNR and CDR2 FQNEAQ (reference sequence). The CDR3 sequence is 12 residues long. The V end lost 2 bases, the J end lost 11 bases, and 12 bases lay between the germline ends. The CDR3 here is CASSLRGPRAFF. The CDR3 region has the DNA TGTGCCAGCAGCTTAAGGGGCCCGAGGGCTTTCTTT.

The chain carries TRBV11-2 and TRBJ2-1; 8 bases agree with TRBD2. This CDR3 is built from 15 residues. Trimming cost V 1 base and J 6 bases; bases outside gene matches: 5. Germline V gives CDR1 SGHAT, CDR2 FQNNGV. The CDR3 nucleotides are TGTGCCAGCAGCTTAGGCACTAGCGGCATCAATGAGCAGTTCTTC. This codes for CASSLGTSGINEQFF.

The CDR3 DNA reads as TGTGCCAGCAGCTGGACAGGGCTCGAGCAGTACTTC. Protein product: CASSWTGLEQYF. The chain joins TRBV6-2 or TRBV6-3 to TRBJ2-7, with TRBD1 identical over 8 bases. CDR1 is MNHEY and CDR2 is SVGEGT in the germline V gene. The CDR3 length is 12 residues. The J segment lost 6 bases and the V segment lost 6 bases, leaving 4 bases of the junction unmatched.

In its sample, this clone was seen once. The chain has TRBV18 and TRBJ1-5; 7 positions agree with TRBD1. Trimming cost V 6 bases and J 0 bases; bases outside gene matches: 5. The CDR3 is made up of 15 amino acids. Germline V gene lookup returns CDR1 KGHSH and CDR2 LQKENI. DNA of the CDR3: TGTGCCAGCTCCCCGACAGGGAATAGCAATCAGCCCCAGCATTTT. The encoded protein is CASSPTGNSNQPQHF.

The chain recombines TRBV7-9 with TRBJ2-1, with 7 bases identical to TRBD2. The V segment lost 5 bases and the J segment 5 bases; nucleotides outside the gene matches: 0. Germline CDR1 and CDR2: SEHNR and FQNEAQ (reference sequence). The CDR3 length is 12 residues. For the CDR3, the DNA is TGTGCCAGCAGCCGGGAGGACAATGAGCAGTTCTTC. Translated: CASSREDNEQFF.

This clone was recorded only once. The chain's CDR3 is CASSYSQGSYEQYF. In DNA form, the CDR3 reads TGTGCCAGCAGTTACTCGCAGGGCTCCTACGAGCAGTACTTC. The chain is built from TRBV6-5 and TRBJ2-7; a weak D match, TRBD1 (5 bases). CDR1 and CDR2 from the germline V gene are MNHEY and SVGAGI. V shed 0 bases and J shed 0 bases, with 6 bases lying between them. There are 14 residues in the CDR3.

The rearrangement joins TRBV6-5 to TRBJ1-2, with a weak D call TRBD1 (6 bases). Germline V gene sequence: CDR1 MNHEY, CDR2 SVGAGI. The CDR3 is 10 amino acids. Trimming cost V 6 bases and J 8 bases, with 7 bases left between them. CDR3 in DNA: TGTGCCAGCAGGGGGACAGGCTACACCTTC. This gives the protein CASRGTGYTF.

This chain uses TRBV9 with TRBJ1-6; TRBD1 matches at 7 bases. V gave up 4 bases and J gave up 5 bases; unmatched junction bases: 15. Germline CDR1 and CDR2: SGDLS and YYNGEE. This CDR3 spans 18 amino acids. CDR3 nucleotide sequence: TGTGCCAGCAGCCTTCACAGGGGCCGCGCGCCTAATAATTCACCCCTCCACTTT. Its translation: CASSLHRGRAPNNSPLHF.

On this clone: Other DNA sequences in the sample encode the same CDR3. This sequence joins TRBV9 and TRBJ1-2; TRBD1 agrees at 8 bases. Germline loops: CDR1 SGDLS, CDR2 YYNGEE. CDR3 length equals 14 residues. V dropped 2 bases and J dropped 3; count of bases not matched to a gene: 3. CDR3 residues: CASSVGQGYYGYTF. The CDR3 nucleotides read TGTGCCAGCAGCGTCGGACAGGGATACTATGGCTACACCTTC.

The chain employs TRBV19 and TRBJ2-3; D is undetermined. V was shortened by 3 bases and J by 0 bases, with 7 bases between the two germline ends. The CDR3 sequence is 14 residues long. CDR1 is LNHDA, CDR2 SQIVND, per germline (reference sequence). CDR3 region: CASSMSLSTDTQYF. The DNA of the CDR3 is TGTGCCAGTAGTATGAGCCTCAGCACAGATACGCAGTATTTT.

This rearrangement joins TRBV5-1 to TRBJ2-1; TRBD1 is a possible D gene (7 bases). CDR1 and CDR2 from the germline V gene are SGHRS and YFSETQ. This CDR3 spans 15 amino acids. The ends were cut back, 2 bases at V and 7 bases at J, with 16 bases in the middle. CDR3 bases: TGCGCCAGCAGCTTCCAGGGAGGCAGGGGGAATGAGCAGTTCTTC. Its protein is CASSFQGGRGNEQFF. The variable domain in full, completed from reference TRBV5-1 and TRBJ2-1, reads KAGVTQTPRYLIKTRGQQVTLSCSPISGHRSVSWYQQTPGQGLQFLFEYFSETQRNKGNFPGRFSGRQFSNSRSEMNVSTLELGDSALYLCASSFQGGRGNEQFFGPGTRLTVL.

The rearrangement uses TRBV5-1 and TRBJ2-7, with 10 bases lining up with TRBD1. After removal of 2 bases from V and 4 bases from J, the junction contained 6 bases not matched to a gene. The CDR3 is made up of 15 amino acids. CDR1 and CDR2 (germline): SGHRS, YFSETQ. In DNA form, the CDR3 reads TGCGCCAGCAGCTTCCGGGACAGGGGTGTTTACGAGCAGTACTTC. Protein sequence: CASSFRDRGVYEQYF. The whole variable domain, remainder taken from reference TRBV5-1 and TRBJ2-7, is KAGVTQTPRYLIKTRGQQVTLSCSPISGHRSVSWYQQTPGQGLQFLFEYFSETQRNKGNFPGRFSGRQFSNSRSEMNVSTLELGDSALYLCASSFRDRGVYEQYFGPGTRLTVT.

This sequence joins TRBV7-6 and TRBJ2-7, with TRBD1 matching over 10 bases. Losses at the gene ends were 3 bases for V and 5 bases for J; bases not matched to a gene: 4. Per germline, CDR1 SGHVS and CDR2 FNYEAQ. The length of the CDR3 is 14 residues. This CDR3 is CASSFGQGGNEQYF. The CDR3 nucleotides read TGTGCCAGCAGCTTTGGACAGGGGGGCAACGAGCAGTACTTC.

The chain links TRBV13 to TRBJ1-3; D is unclear. This CDR3 has 17 amino acids. V was trimmed by 5 bases and J by 0 bases, leaving 17 bases between them. Germline CDR1 and CDR2: PRHDT and FYEKMQ (reference sequence). Here the CDR3 DNA reads TGTGCCAGCAGCCTTAATCCGGGTCCCTTCTCTGGAAACACCATATATTTT. Protein sequence: CASSLNPGPFSGNTIYF. Full variable domain (rest looked up from reference TRBV13 and TRBJ1-3): AAGVIQSPRHLIKEKRETATLKCYPIPRHDTVYWYQQGPGQDPQFLISFYEKMQSDKGSIPDRFSAQQFSDYHSELNMSSLELGDSALYFCASSLNPGPFSGNTIYFGEGSWLTVV.

The J gene is TRBJ2-3, the V gene TRBV13; D possibly corresponds to TRBD2 (6 bases). Germline values: CDR1 PRHDT, CDR2 FYEKMQ (reference sequence). Trimming took off 3 bases at V and 1 base at J, with 17 bases between the two ends. This CDR3 spans 17 amino acids. CDR3 DNA sequence: TGTGCCAGCAGCTTCACCCCCGGGATAGCGGGCACAGATACGCAGTATTTT. Translation gives CASSFTPGIAGTDTQYF.

Here the CDR3 DNA reads TGTGCCAGCAGCGTCAGACTAGCGGGAGGCCCGGGGGGCACAGATACGCAGTATTTT. Protein: CASSVRLAGGPGGTDTQYF. The V gene is TRBV9, the J gene TRBJ2-3; 13 bases are shared with TRBD2. The CDR3 is 19 residues long. The V and J ends lost 2 bases and 1 base, in that order; junction bases with no gene match: 10. Per germline, CDR1 SGDLS and CDR2 YYNGEE.

The rearrangement links TRBV29-1 to TRBJ1-4; D is unresolved. This CDR3 is built from 15 residues. V gave up 4 bases and J gave up 0 bases, with 12 bases separating them. From germline, CDR1 is SQVTM and CDR2 ANQGSEA. Here the CDR3 DNA reads TGCAGCGTTGGGTTTCGGGGTTCAACTAATGAAAAACTGTTTTTT. It encodes CSVGFRGSTNEKLFF.

CDR3 DNA sequence: TGTGCCAGCAGCTTAGGCACAGGGTTGGACACTGAAGCTTTCTTT. The encoded protein is CASSLGTGLDTEAFF. This chain links TRBV7-2 with TRBJ1-1; the D gene is possibly TRBD1 (6 bases). CDR1 and CDR2 from the germline V gene are SGHTA and FQGNSA. There are 15 residues in the CDR3. Trimming removed 1 base at V and 3 bases at J, with 12 bases between.

The rearrangement links TRBV29-1 to TRBJ2-3, with D hard to call. Germline CDR1 and CDR2: SQVTM and ANQGSEA. The length of the CDR3 is 12 residues. V was pared by 1 base and J by 12 bases, with 14 bases between. The CDR3 spells CSVEGFLSSQYF. CDR3 DNA: TGCAGCGTTGAAGGGTTCTTGAGTTCCCAGTATTTT.

The V gene is TRBV5-5, the J gene TRBJ2-7; unclear D gene. V was clipped by 2 bases and J by 6 bases, with 6 bases between them. Germline V gene sequence: CDR1 SGHKS, CDR2 YYEKEE (reference sequence). The CDR3 runs 11 residues. CDR3 sequence (DNA): TGTGCCAGCAGCTTACGGAGCGAGCAGTACTTC. It translates to CASSLRSEQYF.

The gene calls are TRBV11-2 and TRBJ2-5; possible D gene TRBD2, 6 bases. This CDR3 is 15 amino acids long. Deletions cut 8 bases from V and 1 base from J, with 17 bases between. Germline CDR1 is SGHAT and CDR2 is FQNNGV. Written as DNA, the CDR3 is TGTGCCAGCTCCGCTGCGGGACTCCTCCAAGAGACCCAGTACTTC. It specifies CASSAAGLLQETQYF.

The CDR3 loop reads CASTKRWQGGTQYF. The CDR3 DNA follows: TGTGCCAGCACTAAAAGGTGGCAGGGGGGGACCCAGTACTTC. The V gene is TRBV6-5, the J gene TRBJ2-5, with a possible D match to TRBD1 (7 bases). V was pared by 7 bases and J by 7 bases, with 19 bases between. The CDR3 length is 14 residues. Germline-derived CDR1 and CDR2 are MNHEY and SVGAGI.